One sample yielded the 24 T cell receptor beta chains listed below, sequenced in a study. TCRdb ran MiXCR on the 5' RACE reads and lists one entry per CDR3 protein. This sample has 62,000 or so distinct CDR3 sequences, with about 31% found just once. Sequenced input: tumor-infiltrating naive CD4+ T cells sorted from the breast tumor. As to subset: naive CD4+ T cells, CD4+CD45RA+CD25-. The source of these receptors is a female donor with breast cancer.

This clonotype appeared a few times. The chain joins TRBV24-1 to TRBJ2-2, with 8 bases fitting TRBD2. This CDR3 spans 15 amino acids. V lost 4 bases, J lost 6 bases, and 6 bases stayed unmatched. From germline, CDR1 is KGHDR and CDR2 SFDVKD. This CDR3 reads CATSDQGTSSGELFF. The CDR3 DNA reads TGTGCCACCAGTGACCAAGGGACTAGTTCCGGGGAGCTGTTTTTT.

With respect to this clonotype: An end of the junction differs from the germline gene, which may be a read error. The V and J genes are TRBV5-4 and TRBJ2-3; TRBD1 might be the D (7 bases). Germline V gene data show CDR1 as SGHNT and CDR2 as YYREEE (reference sequence). The CDR3 contains 14 residues. This CDR3 is CASGWIGGTDMQYF. In nucleotides, the CDR3 is TGTGCCAGCGGTTGGATAGGCGGGACAGATATGCAGTATTTT. The full variable domain, with the rest looked up from reference TRBV5-4 and TRBJ2-3, is ETGVTQSPTHLIKTRGQQVTLRCSSQSGHNTVSWYQQALGQGPQFIFQYYREEENGRGNFPPRFSGLQFPNYSSELNVNALELDDSALYLCASGWIGGTDMQYFGPGTRLTVL.

This clonotype counts as medium-sized. The chain uses TRBV9 and TRBJ2-3, with a tentative D call TRBD2 (5 bases). The V gene lost 4 bases and the J gene lost 2 bases, with 11 bases spanning the gap. CDR3 length: 14 amino acids. The V gene's germline CDR1 is SGDLS and CDR2 YYNGEE. In DNA, the CDR3 is TGTGCCAGCAGCACACGGACTTACACAGATACGCAGTATTTT. This codes for CASSTRTYTDTQYF.

V is TRBV19 and J is TRBJ1-1; tentatively, D is TRBD1 (5 bases). This CDR3 region has 15 residues. Germline V gene lookup returns CDR1 LNHDA and CDR2 SQIVND (reference sequence). V was shortened by 5 bases and J by 0 bases, with 13 bases between the two germline ends. CDR3 bases: TGTGCCAGTAGTGCTATGCGGGGGATGAACACTGAAGCTTTCTTT. Its translation is CASSAMRGMNTEAFF. The full variable domain, with the rest looked up from reference TRBV19 and TRBJ1-1, is DGGITQSPKYLFRKEGQNVTLSCEQNLNHDAMYWYRQDPGQGLRLIYYSQIVNDFQKGDIAEGYSVSREKKESFPLTVTSAQKNPTAFYLCASSAMRGMNTEAFFGQGTRLTVV.

This clonotype was detected only once. The chain links TRBV6-1 to TRBJ2-3; TRBD2 matches 12 bases. There are 18 residues in the CDR3. Trimming at V came to 8 bases and at J to 5 bases, leaving 17 bases not matched to a gene. Per the germline V gene, CDR1 is MNHNS and CDR2 is SASEGT. The CDR3 here is CASFGGTASGGARDTQYF. The CDR3 coding sequence is TGTGCCAGCTTCGGTGGGACCGCTAGCGGGGGGGCACGAGATACGCAGTATTTT.

V and J are TRBV27 and TRBJ2-7; TRBD1 might be the D (6 bases). Per germline, CDR1 MNHEY and CDR2 SMNVEV (reference sequence). The CDR3 runs to 14 residues. V lost 6 bases and J lost 6, with 18 bases in between. CDR3 sequence: CASSFTPRTAEQYF. CDR3 coding DNA: TGTGCCAGCAGCTTTACCCCCCGGACAGCCGAGCAGTACTTC.

This clonotype occurred once. The CDR3 sequence: CASSLNAGSSYNEQFF. CDR3 nucleotide sequence: TGCGCCAGCAGCTTGAACGCAGGGAGCTCCTACAATGAGCAGTTCTTC. V gene TRBV5-1 combines with J gene TRBJ2-1; D is possibly TRBD1 or TRBD2 (5 bases each). This CDR3 spans 16 amino acids. The germline gives CDR1 SGHRS, CDR2 YFSETQ. V lost 1 base and J 0 bases, leaving 11 bases between the germline ends.

CDR3 in amino acids: CASSQPDRAYGYTF. For the CDR3, the DNA is TGTGCCAGCAGCCAACCCGACAGAGCCTATGGCTACACCTTC. The V call is TRBV4-2, the J call TRBJ1-2; weak D call: TRBD1 (5 bases). CDR1 is LGHNA, CDR2 YNFKEQ, per germline. Trimming left V 2 bases short and J 4 bases short, with 11 bases between. This CDR3 region has 14 residues.

The chain combines TRBV6-1 with TRBJ1-4; D is uncertain. Germline V lookup: CDR1 MNHNS, CDR2 SASEGT. The CDR3 covers 13 residues. Trimming removed 4 bases at V and 7 bases at J, with 10 bases between. CDR3 in amino acids: CASSGYVAEKLFF. The CDR3 nucleotides are TGTGCCAGCAGTGGGTACGTGGCTGAAAAACTGTTTTTT.

This clonotype occurred many times. The chain links TRBV7-2 to TRBJ1-4; D is perhaps TRBD1 (6 bases). Between the trimmed V and J ends, which lost 5 bases and 0 bases, there was a span of 10 bases. The CDR3 sequence is 15 residues long. Germline CDR1 is SGHTA and CDR2 is FQGNSA. The CDR3, as DNA: TGTGCCAGCAGCCCGAACAGGGCAACTAATGAAAAACTGTTTTTT. It codes for CASSPNRATNEKLFF.

The rearrangement joins TRBV7-6 to TRBJ2-1, with D possibly being TRBD2 (5 bases). This CDR3 is built from 16 residues. V lost 1 base to trimming and J lost 7 bases, with 17 bases between them. Germline CDR1 SGHVS, CDR2 FNYEAQ. In DNA, the CDR3 is TGTGCCAGCAGCTTAGACGTGGGAGAAAGGTCTAATGAGCAGTTCTTC. This sequence encodes CASSLDVGERSNEQFF.

V and J are TRBV20-1 and TRBJ2-7, with D perhaps being TRBD1 or TRBD2 (5 bases each). V lost 5 bases and J lost 8, with 13 bases in between. The CDR3 contains 11 residues. CDR1 and CDR2 (germline): DFQATT, SNEGSKA (reference sequence). The CDR3 here is CSAPLGVKQYF. CDR3 DNA sequence: TGCAGTGCTCCCCTGGGGGTCAAGCAGTACTTC.

Only a few counts were recorded for this clonotype. This CDR3 reads CATKQTWSPAGSYNEQFF. In DNA form, the CDR3 reads TGTGCCACCAAGCAAACCTGGAGCCCAGCCGGGTCCTACAATGAGCAGTTCTTC. This sequence joins TRBV7-2 and TRBJ2-1; D gene ambiguous. From germline, CDR1 is SGHTA and CDR2 FQGNSA. This CDR3 has 18 amino acids. V lost 10 bases and J 1 base, leaving 26 bases between the germline ends.

J is TRBJ2-7 and V is TRBV5-1, with 8 positions matching TRBD2. Germline V gene sequence: CDR1 SGHRS, CDR2 YFSETQ. This CDR3 has 14 amino acids. V gave up 5 bases and J gave up 2 bases; unmatched junction bases: 6. This CDR3 reads CASRDSGLAYEQYF. CDR3 nucleotide sequence: TGCGCCAGCAGGGACTCGGGACTAGCCTACGAGCAGTACTTC. Combining the CDR3 with reference TRBV5-1 and TRBJ2-7 gives the whole variable domain KAGVTQTPRYLIKTRGQQVTLSCSPISGHRSVSWYQQTPGQGLQFLFEYFSETQRNKGNFPGRFSGRQFSNSRSEMNVSTLELGDSALYLCASRDSGLAYEQYFGPGTRLTVT.

This chain joins TRBV7-3 and TRBJ2-3, with a possible D match to TRBD2 (5 bases). The CDR3 runs 14 residues. Germline values: CDR1 SGHTA, CDR2 FQGTGA. The V gene lost 4 bases and the J gene lost 2 bases, with 10 bases spanning the gap. CDR3 loop: CASSSPGFTDTQYF. The CDR3 DNA is TGTGCCAGCAGCTCCCCGGGGTTCACAGATACGCAGTATTTT.

J is TRBJ2-1 and V is TRBV20-1; D gene uncertain. The CDR3 has 15 amino acids. In germline, CDR1 is DFQATT, CDR2 SNEGSKA (reference sequence). V was cut by 0 bases and J by 6 bases, with 15 bases left in between. The CDR3 loop is CSARDYRHQGNEQFF. Written as DNA, the CDR3 is TGCAGTGCTAGAGATTACCGGCACCAAGGCAATGAGCAGTTCTTC.

This clonotype was detected a few times. In DNA form, the CDR3 reads TGTGCCAGCAGTGAATCTAACAGGAATCAGCCCCAGCATTTT. Translating gives CASSESNRNQPQHF. J is TRBJ1-5 and V is TRBV25-1, with D perhaps matching TRBD1 (5 bases). This CDR3 contains 14 residues. CDR1 and CDR2 from the germline V gene are MGHDK and SYGVNS. Trimming cost V 1 base and J 4 bases, with 8 bases left between them.

The chain is built from TRBV6-1 and TRBJ2-3; D could derive from TRBD1 or TRBD2 (7 bases each). The germline CDR1 and CDR2 sequences are MNHNS and SASEGT. V lost 5 bases to trimming and J lost 2 bases, with 14 bases between them. The CDR3 runs to 15 residues. The CDR3 DNA reads as TGTGCCAGCAGTACGGGGGGACAGTTCACAGATACGCAGTATTTT. Protein: CASSTGGQFTDTQYF.

There are many counts of this clonotype. The chain combines TRBV5-1 with TRBJ2-2; 7 bases agree with TRBD2. The V gene end was trimmed by 0 bases and the J gene end by 2 bases; junction bases not matched to a gene: 7. Germline CDR1 SGHRS, CDR2 YFSETQ. The CDR3 extends over 17 amino acids. The CDR3 coding sequence is TGCGCCAGCAGCTTGGCCCCGAGACTAGCAAACACCGGGGAGCTGTTTTTT. Protein sequence: CASSLAPRLANTGELFF.

This clonotype was seen more than once but under ten times. V usage is TRBV7-2 and J usage is TRBJ2-7, with 10 positions matching TRBD2. Germline CDR1 and CDR2: SGHTA and FQGNSA. Unmatched junction bases numbered 14, after V lost 5 bases and J lost 4 bases. This CDR3 is 17 amino acids long. This CDR3 is CASSPMSGRAYGYEQYF. In DNA form, the CDR3 reads TGTGCCAGCAGCCCAATGAGCGGGAGGGCCTATGGGTACGAGCAGTACTTC.

The rearrangement joins TRBV6-1 to TRBJ1-2; D may be TRBD1 (5 bases). This CDR3 region has 16 residues. Between the trimmed V and J ends, which lost 6 bases and 3 bases, there was a span of 20 bases. Germline loops: CDR1 MNHNS, CDR2 SASEGT. Here the CDR3 DNA reads TGTGCCAGCAGCTTAACCTCGGACGGGACCTACTATGGCTACACCTTC. Its translation: CASSLTSDGTYYGYTF.

The genes are TRBV9 and TRBJ2-3, with D possibly TRBD2 on 5 matching bases. The CDR3 contains 15 residues. Germline lookup yields CDR1 SGDLS and CDR2 YYNGEE. With 2 bases removed from V and 4 bases from J, the gap between germline ends came to 14 bases. The CDR3: CASSVAAGRSDTQYF. The CDR3, as DNA: TGTGCCAGCAGCGTGGCGGCGGGCCGATCAGATACGCAGTATTTT.

This clonotype was found a few times. CDR3 sequence reads: CASSRTDTHSGNTIYF. DNA for the CDR3: TGTGCCAGCAGCCGAACGGACACCCACTCTGGAAACACCATATATTTT. This chain joins TRBV4-2 and TRBJ1-3; tentative D call: TRBD1 (5 bases). Trimming removed 4 bases from V and 0 bases from J, with 13 bases in between. CDR1 and CDR2 from the germline V gene are LGHNA and YNFKEQ. CDR3 length equals 16 residues.

This clonotype was observed a handful of times. This chain links TRBV20-1 with TRBJ2-7, with 10 bases identical to TRBD2. V was clipped by 2 bases and J by 5 bases; unmatched bases: 6. The CDR3 is made up of 14 amino acids. In germline, CDR1 is DFQATT, CDR2 SNEGSKA (reference sequence). DNA for the CDR3: TGCAGTGCTAGATGGCCTAGCGGGAGAAACGAGCAGTACTTC. It yields the protein CSARWPSGRNEQYF.